The 10 T cell receptor beta chains reported below all come from one sample, sequenced in a study of T cells in tuberculosis (dated by TCRdb to the late 2010s). To prepare the library, the immunoSEQ multiplex PCR assay was applied. This is the immuneACCESS table as TCRdb keeps it, with only in-frame sequences that have V and J called. A part of the clones is gone; compared with another copy, unresolved V genes explain less than half, and the rest is unexplained. This sample comprises roughly 35,000 clones, approximately 90% of them detected only once. About 2.2% of the sample is held by the ten biggest clonotypes. The sequencing input was PBMCs. The source is a donor aged 10 to 29 with latent tuberculosis or without tuberculosis infection.

CDR3 amino acids: CASSYGSGRGSYEQYF. The CDR3 DNA sequence: TGTGCCAGCAGTTACGGTTCGGGGCGGGGCTCCTACGAGCAGTACTTC. The genes are TRBV6-5 and TRBJ2-7; D may be TRBD2 (6 bases). Trimming took off 2 bases at V and 0 bases at J, with 14 bases between the two ends. The CDR3 sequence is 16 residues long. The germline V gene has CDR1 MNHEY and CDR2 SVGAGI.

This chain joins TRBV28 and TRBJ1-2, with D perhaps TRBD1 (6 bases). CDR3 length: 14 residues. Looked up from germline, CDR1 is MDHEN and CDR2 is SYDVKM. Trimming cost V 7 bases and J 0 bases, with 12 bases left between them. The CDR3 sequence: CASNLQGTNYGYTF. Written as DNA, the CDR3 is TGTGCCAGCAACCTACAGGGAACTAACTATGGCTACACCTTC.

The chain couples TRBV6-4 to TRBJ2-2; TRBD1 aligns across 9 bases. This CDR3 has 14 residues. Germline V CDR1 and CDR2: MRHNA, SNTAGT. With V trimmed by 4 bases and J by 8 bases, 5 bases remained unmatched. The CDR3: CASSAGTGPGELFF. CDR3 DNA sequence: TGTGCCAGCAGTGCGGGGACAGGGCCGGGGGAGCTGTTTTTT.

The CDR3 is CASGRGGAVDTQYF. CDR3 DNA: TGTGCCAGCGGTCGCGGGGGGGCTGTAGATACGCAGTATTTT. The rearrangement joins TRBV7-6 to TRBJ2-3; 9 bases fit TRBD2. The germline CDR1 and CDR2 sequences are SGHVS and FNYEAQ. V trimming: 8 bases; J trimming: 5 bases; junction bases outside the gene matches: 8. This CDR3 region has 14 residues.

This clone was recorded a few times. The chain carries TRBV11-1 and TRBJ2-3; TRBD1 aligns across 8 bases. The CDR3 has 15 amino acids. Germline CDR1 reads SGHAT; CDR2 reads FQDESV (reference sequence). V dropped 3 bases and J dropped 3; count of bases not matched to a gene: 5. This CDR3 is CASSLDRAWTDTQYF. The DNA for the CDR3 is TGTGCCAGCAGCTTGGACAGGGCTTGGACAGATACGCAGTATTTT.

V usage is TRBV7-9 and J usage is TRBJ1-3, with D perhaps TRBD1 (5 bases). Germline CDR1 SEHNR, CDR2 FQNEAQ (reference sequence). This CDR3 is built from 16 residues. The ends were cut back, 1 base at V and 0 bases at J, with 10 bases in the middle. This CDR3 reads CASSLGGQSSGNTIYF. In DNA, the CDR3 is TGTGCCAGCAGCTTAGGGGGCCAGTCCTCTGGAAACACCATATATTTT.

This chain uses TRBV28 with TRBJ1-5; a weak D match, TRBD1 (5 bases). Germline V lookup: CDR1 MDHEN, CDR2 SYDVKM. Deletions cut 7 bases from V and 4 bases from J, with 20 bases between. The CDR3 covers 16 residues. CDR3 amino acids: CASTFITLGPNQPQHF. The CDR3, as DNA: TGTGCCAGCACCTTTATAACATTGGGGCCAAATCAGCCCCAGCATTTT. Variable domain in full (rest from reference TRBV28 and TRBJ1-5): DVKVTQSSRYLVKRTGEKVFLECVQDMDHENMFWYRQDPGLGLRLIYFSYDVKMKEKGDIPEGYSVSREKKERFSLILESASTNQTSMYLCASTFITLGPNQPQHFGDGTRLSIL.

V is TRBV15 and J is TRBJ2-5; perhaps TRBD1 as D (7 bases). CDR3 size: 15 residues. V lost 8 bases and J lost 4, with 20 bases in between. The germline CDR1 and CDR2 sequences are LNHNV and YYDKDF (reference sequence). The CDR3 DNA is TGTGCCACCCGGCCACGGAGGGGGCCGGGAGAGACCCAGTACTTC. This sequence encodes CATRPRRGPGETQYF.

This chain connects TRBV6-4 to TRBJ2-1; no firm D call. V lost 0 bases and J 7 bases, leaving 13 bases between the germline ends. This CDR3 contains 15 residues. The V gene's germline CDR1 is MRHNA and CDR2 SNTAGT. As DNA, the CDR3 is TGTGCCAGCAGTGACTCGATTGGGTCGGGTAATGAGCAGTTCTTC. It translates to CASSDSIGSGNEQFF.

V usage is TRBV4-3 and J usage is TRBJ1-2; D perhaps matches TRBD1 (6 bases). Germline V gene data show CDR1 as LGHNA and CDR2 as YSLEER. The CDR3 spans 14 residues. Trimming cost V 3 bases and J 1 base, with 9 bases left between them. The CDR3 DNA is TGCGCCAGCAGCCAGGGAGGGGGTAACTATGGCTACACCTTC. This codes for CASSQGGGNYGYTF.